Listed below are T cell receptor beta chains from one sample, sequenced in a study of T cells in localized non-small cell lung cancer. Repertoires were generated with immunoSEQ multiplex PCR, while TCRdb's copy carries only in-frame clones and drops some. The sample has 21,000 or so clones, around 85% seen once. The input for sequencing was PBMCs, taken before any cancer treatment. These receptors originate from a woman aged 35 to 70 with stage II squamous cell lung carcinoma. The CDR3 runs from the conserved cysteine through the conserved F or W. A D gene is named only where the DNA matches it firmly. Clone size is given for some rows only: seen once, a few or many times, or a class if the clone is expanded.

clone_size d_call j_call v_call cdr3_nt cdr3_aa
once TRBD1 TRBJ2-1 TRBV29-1 TGCAGCGCAAGACAGGGGTGGGCCTACAATGAGCAGTTCTTC CSARQGWAYNEQFF
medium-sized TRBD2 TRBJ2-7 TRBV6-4 TGTGCCAGCAGTGACTGGTCTCGGCGGGAGCATATCTACGAGCAGTACTTC CASSDWSRREHIYEQYF
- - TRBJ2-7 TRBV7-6 TGTACCAGCAGCCGGGGGGCGCGGTCCGAGCAGTACTTC CTSSRGARSEQYF
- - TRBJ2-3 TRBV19 TGTGCCAGTAGTATGGGAACGCTTACAGATACGCAGTATTTT CASSMGTLTDTQYF
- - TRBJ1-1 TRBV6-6 TGTGCCAGCAGTCCAGGGGTAACTGAAGCTTTCTTT CASSPGVTEAFF
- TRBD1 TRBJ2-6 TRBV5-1 TGCGCCAGCAGCTTCAGGGGGCTTAGCTCTGGGGCCAACGTCCTGACTTTC CASSFRGLSSGANVLTF
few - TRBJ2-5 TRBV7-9 TGTGCCAGCAGCTCCTCTAGGACCCAGTACTTC CASSSSRTQYF
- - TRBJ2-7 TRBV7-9 TGTGCCAGCAGCTTAGGGACAGTCTCCTACGAGCAGTACTTC CASSLGTVSYEQYF
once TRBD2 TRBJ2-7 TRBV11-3 TGTGCCAGCAGCTTAGTACCTAGCGGGAGGTCCTACGAGCAGTACTTC CASSLVPSGRSYEQYF
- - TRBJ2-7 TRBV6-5 TGTGCCAGCAGCCGCCTAGGCAGCGCTAACTACGAGCAGTACTTC CASSRLGSANYEQYF
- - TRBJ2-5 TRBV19 TGTGCCAGTAGTATGTCCCCCGGGACTTTCAAAGAGACCCAGTACTTC CASSMSPGTFKETQYF
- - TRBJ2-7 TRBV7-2 TGTGCCAGCAGCGCTAGCGCCACCTACGAGCAGTACTTC CASSASATYEQYF
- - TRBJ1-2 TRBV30 TGTGCCTGGACCAAGTGGAGGGGGTACACCTTC CAWTKWRGYTF
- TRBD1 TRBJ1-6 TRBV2 TGTGCCAGCAGGGGGACAGGTCCCACCCTCCACTTT CASRGTGPTLHF
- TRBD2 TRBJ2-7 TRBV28 TGTGCCAGCGTGTCCGGGACTAGCGTTTACGAGCAGTACTTC CASVSGTSVYEQYF
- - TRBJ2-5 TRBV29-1 TGCAGCGCGAACCAAGAGACCCAGTACTTC CSANQETQYF
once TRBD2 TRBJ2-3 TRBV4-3 TGCGCCAGCAGCCAAGAGGAGGTAGCGGGAGTTCCGGATACGCAGTATTTT CASSQEEVAGVPDTQYF